The 28 T cell receptor beta chains below come from one sample, sequenced in a study of blood T cell repertoires in COVID-19 (dated by TCRdb to about 2020). The method was the immunoSEQ multiplex PCR assay. TCRdb took this table from immuneACCESS and kept in-frame rearrangements with V and J called. Such tables lack part of the clones; where checked against another copy, unresolved V genes explain under half of the gap, and the rest is unexplained. For this sample there are 150,000 to 200,000 clones; 75% to 90% appear just once. The top ten hold 6.2% of the sample. What was sequenced was PBMCs or T cells enriched from blood (not recorded which). The receptors were sampled from a man in his forties who had recovered from COVID-19.

The chain links TRBV7-6 to TRBJ2-2, with 12 bases lining up with TRBD2. Germline values: CDR1 SGHVS, CDR2 FNYEAQ. V lost 1 base, J lost 6 bases, and 3 bases stayed unmatched. This CDR3 is built from 16 residues. CDR3: CASSLGLAGVAGELFF. The DNA of the CDR3 is TGTGCCAGCAGCTTAGGACTAGCGGGAGTGGCCGGGGAGCTGTTTTTT. Combining the CDR3 with reference TRBV7-6 and TRBJ2-2 gives the whole variable domain GAGVSQSPRYKVTKRGQDVALRCDPISGHVSLYWYRQALGQGPEFLTYFNYEAQQDKSGLPNDRFSAERPEGSISTLTIQRTEQRDSAMYRCASSLGLAGVAGELFFGEGSRLTVL.

The V gene is TRBV5-1, the J gene TRBJ1-2; 7 bases are a match to TRBD1. CDR3 length equals 14 residues. Trimming took 1 base from V and 3 from J; bases not matched to a gene: 3. The germline gives CDR1 SGHRS, CDR2 YFSETQ. CDR3 nucleotides: TGCGCCAGCAGCTTGACAGGGGACGACTATGGCTACACCTTC. The encoded protein is CASSLTGDDYGYTF.

This clone was seen just once. CDR3 loop: CASSPSISTNEKLFF. For the CDR3, the DNA is TGTGCCAGCAGCCCCAGTATTTCAACTAATGAAAAACTGTTTTTT. V usage is TRBV5-4 and J usage is TRBJ1-4; no clear D. V was clipped by 4 bases and J by 0 bases, with 10 bases between them. Per the germline V gene, CDR1 is SGHNT and CDR2 is YYREEE (reference sequence). The CDR3 is 15 amino acids. The whole variable domain, remainder taken from reference TRBV5-4 and TRBJ1-4, is ETGVTQSPTHLIKTRGQQVTLRCSSQSGHNTVSWYQQALGQGPQFIFQYYREEENGRGNFPPRFSGLQFPNYSSELNVNALELDDSALYLCASSPSISTNEKLFFGSGTQLSVL.

This chain uses TRBV10-1 with TRBJ1-5, with D uncertain. With 1 base removed from V and 5 bases from J, the gap between germline ends came to 15 bases. Germline V CDR1 and CDR2: WNHNN, SYGVQD (reference sequence). The CDR3 contains 16 residues. Here the CDR3 reads CASSEFRPEGDQPQHF. CDR3 coding DNA: TGCGCCAGCAGTGAGTTCCGGCCCGAGGGCGATCAGCCCCAGCATTTT.

This clone was observed a handful of times. This CDR3 reads CASSLEGQGKDEQFF. Here the CDR3 DNA reads TGCGCCAGCAGCTTGGAAGGACAGGGTAAAGATGAGCAGTTCTTC. The rearrangement joins TRBV5-1 to TRBJ2-1; 8 bases agree with TRBD1. The CDR3 is made up of 15 amino acids. Germline CDR1 and CDR2: SGHRS and YFSETQ. V lost 0 bases, J lost 8 bases, and 7 bases stayed unmatched.

The CDR3 DNA reads TGTGCCAGCAGCCAAGATGGGACAGGGCATGGCTACACCTTC. Amino acid sequence: CASSQDGTGHGYTF. The chain uses TRBV3-1 (or the pseudogene TRBV3-2) and TRBJ1-2; TRBD1 matches 9 bases. Germline CDR1 LGHDT, CDR2 YNNKEL (reference sequence). The trim removed 0 bases at V and 6 bases at J, leaving 2 bases unmatched. CDR3 size: 14 residues.

The J gene is TRBJ1-1, the V gene TRBV6-5; 9 nucleotides agree with TRBD1. Trimming took 6 bases from V and 3 from J; bases not matched to a gene: 5. Germline V gene sequence: CDR1 MNHEY, CDR2 SVGAGI. The CDR3 contains 14 residues. The CDR3 sequence: CASSRTGEYTEAFF. In nucleotides, the CDR3 is TGTGCCAGCAGCCGGACAGGGGAGTACACTGAAGCTTTCTTT.

This chain uses TRBV19 with TRBJ1-4; TRBD1 agrees at 7 bases. This CDR3 has 13 residues. Germline V gene sequence: CDR1 LNHDA, CDR2 SQIVND (reference sequence). The V and J ends lost 3 bases and 8 bases, in that order; junction bases with no gene match: 3. This CDR3 is CASSILTGEKLFF. The CDR3 DNA reads as TGTGCCAGTAGTATCTTGACAGGGGAAAAACTGTTTTTT.

The chain recombines TRBV9 with TRBJ2-3; D perhaps matches TRBD2 (7 bases). The ends were cut back, 0 bases at V and 5 bases at J, with 16 bases in the middle. Per the germline V gene, CDR1 is SGDLS and CDR2 is YYNGEE. The CDR3 consists of 16 residues. The CDR3 DNA is TGTGCCAGCAGCGTAGGGCGGGGGCCCCCCGGAGATACGCAGTATTTT. Amino acid sequence: CASSVGRGPPGDTQYF.

This chain connects TRBV7-9 to TRBJ2-3; 12 nucleotides match TRBD1. Germline CDR1 SEHNR, CDR2 FQNEAQ (reference sequence). CDR3 length: 14 residues. V shed 5 bases, J shed 8 bases, and the junction held 5 bases outside the gene matches. CDR3 protein: CASSPGQGAVTQYF. The CDR3 DNA follows: TGTGCCAGCAGCCCGGGACAGGGGGCAGTTACGCAGTATTTT.

The table lists this clone with many counts. The chain uses TRBV7-2 and TRBJ2-2, with 12 bases that match TRBD1. Germline CDR1 reads SGHTA; CDR2 reads FQGNSA. This CDR3 contains 18 residues. CDR3 protein: CASNPGTGGPKIIGELFF. The CDR3 region has the DNA TGTGCTTCGAACCCAGGGACAGGGGGCCCGAAAATCATCGGGGAGCTGTTTTTT.

The rearrangement links TRBV25-1 to TRBJ1-6, with D perhaps TRBD1 (6 bases). V lost 3 bases, J lost 5 bases, and 11 bases lay in between. Per the germline V gene, CDR1 is MGHDK and CDR2 is SYGVNS. CDR3 length: 15 amino acids. The CDR3 is CASSETGPNNSPLHF. CDR3 DNA sequence: TGTGCCAGCAGTGAGACAGGACCCAATAATTCACCCCTCCACTTT.

The chain carries TRBV15 and TRBJ1-1, with D possibly TRBD1 on 5 matching bases. The germline V and J ends were trimmed by 1 base and 4 bases, with 10 bases remaining between them. CDR3 size: 14 residues. Germline lookup yields CDR1 LNHNV and CDR2 YYDKDF (reference sequence). The CDR3 region is CATSRVVGGTEAFF. In DNA, the CDR3 is TGTGCCACCAGCAGAGTCGTGGGGGGCACTGAAGCTTTCTTT.

The gene calls are TRBV5-1 and TRBJ2-4; 10 nucleotides align to TRBD1. V gave up 3 bases and J gave up 6 bases; unmatched junction bases: 6. This CDR3 region has 15 residues. CDR1 is SGHRS and CDR2 is YFSETQ in the germline V gene. CDR3 nucleotides: TGCGCCAGCAGCTCGAGACAGGGGGCAGGAAACATTCAGTACTTC. This codes for CASSSRQGAGNIQYF.

J is TRBJ1-2 and V is TRBV5-4; no clear D gene. Germline V gives CDR1 SGHNT, CDR2 YYREEE (reference sequence). Trimming took 3 bases from V and 4 from J, leaving 16 bases between them. CDR3 size: 15 residues. CDR3 nucleotide sequence: TGTGCCAGCAGCTCGGGTCTCTTTGGTGGCTATGGCTACACCTTC. As protein: CASSSGLFGGYGYTF.

Here the CDR3 DNA reads TGTGCCTGGATCCCCCCGACTAGCGGGGGGAGGGAGTTCTTC. Translation gives CAWIPPTSGGREFF. The chain carries TRBV30 and TRBJ2-1; 13 bases are a match to TRBD2. In germline, CDR1 is GTSNPN, CDR2 SVGIG (reference sequence). V shed 4 bases, J shed 14 bases, and the junction held 11 bases outside the gene matches. The CDR3 runs 14 residues.

The chain recombines TRBV7-2 with TRBJ2-1; 9 positions match TRBD1. Germline CDR1 and CDR2: SGHTA and FQGNSA. V shed 4 bases and J 4 bases; nucleotides not matched to a gene: 5. The CDR3 has 15 amino acids. The CDR3 sequence is CASSSPGQGYNEQFF. The CDR3, as DNA: TGTGCCAGCAGCTCGCCGGGACAGGGATACAATGAGCAGTTCTTC. Drawing the rest from reference TRBV7-2 and TRBJ2-1, the complete variable domain is GAGVSQSPSNKVTEKGKDVELRCDPISGHTALYWYRQSLGQGLEFLIYFQGNSAPDKSGLPSDRFSAERTGGSVSTLTIQRTQQEDSAVYLCASSSPGQGYNEQFFGPGTRLTVL.

The chain combines TRBV30 with TRBJ1-1; unclear D gene. V lost 6 bases, J lost 4 bases, and 12 bases lay in between. Germline V gives CDR1 GTSNPN, CDR2 SVGIG (reference sequence). The CDR3 runs 12 residues. The CDR3 DNA reads TGTGCCTGTATAGCAAAAGGCACTGAAGCTTTCTTT. Protein: CACIAKGTEAFF.

This clone showed up just a few times. The rearrangement links TRBV5-1 to TRBJ2-7, with 10 bases aligning to TRBD1. The CDR3 consists of 16 residues. Trimming removed 2 bases from V and 0 bases from J; junction bases left unmatched: 5. Germline CDR1 reads SGHRS; CDR2 reads YFSETQ. For the CDR3, the DNA is TGCGCCAGCAGCTTACCCGGGACAGGGGACTCCTACGAGCAGTACTTC. Translated: CASSLPGTGDSYEQYF. Supplemented by reference TRBV5-1 and TRBJ2-7, the full variable domain reads KAGVTQTPRYLIKTRGQQVTLSCSPISGHRSVSWYQQTPGQGLQFLFEYFSETQRNKGNFPGRFSGRQFSNSRSEMNVSTLELGDSALYLCASSLPGTGDSYEQYFGPGTRLTVT.

CDR3 nucleotides: TGTGCCAGCGCGTCGGGAAACACCATATATTTT. As protein: CASASGNTIYF. V usage is TRBV6-5 and J usage is TRBJ1-3; no definite D call. Germline lookup yields CDR1 MNHEY and CDR2 SVGAGI. The length of the CDR3 is 11 residues. Trimming left V 8 bases short and J 4 bases short, with 6 bases between.

This chain uses TRBV11-2 with TRBJ2-1; 7 bases agree with TRBD2. V lost 1 base to trimming and J lost 0 bases; unmatched junction nucleotides: 0. Germline lookup yields CDR1 SGHAT and CDR2 FQNNGV. This CDR3 has 15 residues. CDR3 in DNA: TGTGCCAGCAGCTTAGCGGGAGGCTCCTACAATGAGCAGTTCTTC. Its protein product is CASSLAGGSYNEQFF.

The J gene is TRBJ1-1, the V gene TRBV27; D call uncertain. Germline CDR1 is MNHEY and CDR2 is SMNVEV (reference sequence). V was trimmed by 3 bases and J by 8 bases, leaving 16 bases between them. The CDR3 totals 14 residues. The CDR3 nucleotides read TGTGCCAGCAGTTTGGCAGGTCCGATCGCAGAAGCTTTCTTT. Its translation: CASSLAGPIAEAFF.

The chain couples TRBV28 to TRBJ2-1, with D perhaps TRBD2 (5 bases). Trimming pared 7 bases from V and 12 bases from J, leaving 22 bases between. There are 14 residues in the CDR3. Looked up from germline, CDR1 is MDHEN and CDR2 is SYDVKM. The DNA for the CDR3 is TGTGCCAGCACCCCCGCGCTAGCTGGCCCTTCGCAGTTCTTC. This encodes CASTPALAGPSQFF. Together with reference TRBV28 and TRBJ2-1, the CDR3 gives the full variable domain: DVKVTQSSRYLVKRTGEKVFLECVQDMDHENMFWYRQDPGLGLRLIYFSYDVKMKEKGDIPEGYSVSREKKERFSLILESASTNQTSMYLCASTPALAGPSQFFGPGTRLTVL.

V usage is TRBV9 and J usage is TRBJ1-2; 7 nucleotides align to TRBD1. CDR3 length: 12 residues. The V gene's germline CDR1 is SGDLS and CDR2 YYNGEE. The V segment lost 7 bases and the J segment 7 bases; nucleotides outside the gene matches: 7. The CDR3 protein is CASGENRGGYTF. The CDR3 DNA reads TGTGCCAGCGGAGAAAACAGGGGTGGCTACACCTTC.

This sequence joins TRBV11-2 and TRBJ1-2, with TRBD1 identical over 9 bases. CDR3 length equals 15 residues. Germline CDR1 SGHAT, CDR2 FQNNGV. J gave up 4 bases and V 1 base, and 4 bases lay outside the gene matches. In DNA, the CDR3 is TGTGCCAGCAGCTTAGCAACAGGGGGCCCCTATGGCTACACCTTC. Translated, it gives CASSLATGGPYGYTF.

This chain uses TRBV5-6 with TRBJ1-5; the D is unclear. V was shortened by 0 bases and J by 3 bases, with 7 bases between the two germline ends. The germline V gene has CDR1 SGHDT and CDR2 YYEEEE. This CDR3 has 14 residues. CDR3 nucleotides: TGTGCCAGCAGCTTGGGGCAGATCAATCAGCCCCAGCATTTT. Its translation is CASSLGQINQPQHF.

CDR3 sequence: CASSSRYEQYF. CDR3 nucleotides: TGTGCCAGCAGCTCCCGTTACGAGCAGTACTTC. The genes are TRBV11-2 and TRBJ2-7; D is unclear. CDR3 length: 11 residues. V lost 4 bases to trimming and J lost 4 bases, with 5 bases between them. Germline lookup yields CDR1 SGHAT and CDR2 FQNNGV.

This sequence joins TRBV5-6 and TRBJ1-5; maybe TRBD1 (6 bases). Germline CDR1 is SGHDT and CDR2 is YYEEEE. V lost 0 bases and J 0 bases, leaving 7 bases between the germline ends. This CDR3 spans 15 amino acids. CDR3 amino acids: CASSLAGDSNQPQHF. For the CDR3, the DNA is TGTGCCAGCAGCTTGGCAGGGGATAGCAATCAGCCCCAGCATTTT.